The T cell receptor (beta chain) described here comes from a study of control samples from healthy donors and cancer patients. Germline-derived CDR1 and CDR2 are KGHDR and SFDVKD. V lost 4 bases, J lost 0 bases, and 9 bases lay in between. The CDR3 is 14 residues long. This clone appeared a few times. Only in-frame clones appear in the TCRdb table, and some are missing; sequencing was by immunoSEQ multiplex PCR. In the table there are around 170,000 clones, around 90% of which are singletons. The chain carries TRBV24-1 and TRBJ2-7; TRBD2 might be the D (6 bases). The sample taken for sequencing was blood. The sequence was obtained from a woman between 45 and 60 years old in good health. In DNA, the CDR3 is TGTGCCACCAGTGACGGGAGAGTCTCCTACGAGCAGTACTTC. Its protein product is CATSDGRVSYEQYF.